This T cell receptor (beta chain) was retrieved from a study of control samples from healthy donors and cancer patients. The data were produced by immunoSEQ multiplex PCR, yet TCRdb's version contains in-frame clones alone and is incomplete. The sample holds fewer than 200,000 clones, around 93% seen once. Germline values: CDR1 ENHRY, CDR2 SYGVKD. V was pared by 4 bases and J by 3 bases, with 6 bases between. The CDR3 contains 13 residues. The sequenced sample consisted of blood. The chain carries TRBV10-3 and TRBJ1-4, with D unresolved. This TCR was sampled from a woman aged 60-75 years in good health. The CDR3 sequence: CAISATSNEKLFF. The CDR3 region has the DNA TGTGCCATCAGTGCGACTTCTAATGAAAAACTGTTTTTT.